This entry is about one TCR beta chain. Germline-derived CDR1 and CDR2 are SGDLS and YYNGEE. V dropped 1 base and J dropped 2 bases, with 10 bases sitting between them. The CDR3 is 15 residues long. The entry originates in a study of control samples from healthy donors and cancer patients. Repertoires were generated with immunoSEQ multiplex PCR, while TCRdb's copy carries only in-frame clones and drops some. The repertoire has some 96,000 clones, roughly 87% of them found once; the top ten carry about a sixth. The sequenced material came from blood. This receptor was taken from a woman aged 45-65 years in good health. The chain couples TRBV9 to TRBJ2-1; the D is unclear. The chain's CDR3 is CASSVLPQAYNEQFF. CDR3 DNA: TGTGCCAGCAGCGTACTTCCCCAGGCCTACAATGAGCAGTTCTTC.